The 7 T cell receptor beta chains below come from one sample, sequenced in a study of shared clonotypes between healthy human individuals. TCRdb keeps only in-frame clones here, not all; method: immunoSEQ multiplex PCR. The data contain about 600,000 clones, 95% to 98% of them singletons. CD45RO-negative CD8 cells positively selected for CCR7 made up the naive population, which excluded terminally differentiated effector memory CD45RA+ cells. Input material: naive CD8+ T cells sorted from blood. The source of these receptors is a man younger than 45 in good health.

CDR3 sequence (DNA): TGTGCCAGCAGCTTAAGGGCTTTAGCGGGATCGAGAGATACGCAGTATTTT. Translation gives CASSLRALAGSRDTQYF. The V gene is TRBV7-9, the J gene TRBJ2-3, with 8 positions matching TRBD2. Trimming at V came to 2 bases and at J to 5 bases, leaving 12 bases not matched to a gene. The CDR3 runs 17 residues. The germline gives CDR1 SEHNR, CDR2 FQNEAQ (reference sequence).

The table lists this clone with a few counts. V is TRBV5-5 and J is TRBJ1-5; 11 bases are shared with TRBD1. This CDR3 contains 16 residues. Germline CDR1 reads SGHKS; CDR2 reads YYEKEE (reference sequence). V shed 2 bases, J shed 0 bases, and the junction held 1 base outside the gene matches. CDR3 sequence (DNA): TGTGCCAGCAGCTTAGGGACAGGGGGTAGCAATCAGCCCCAGCATTTT. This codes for CASSLGTGGSNQPQHF.

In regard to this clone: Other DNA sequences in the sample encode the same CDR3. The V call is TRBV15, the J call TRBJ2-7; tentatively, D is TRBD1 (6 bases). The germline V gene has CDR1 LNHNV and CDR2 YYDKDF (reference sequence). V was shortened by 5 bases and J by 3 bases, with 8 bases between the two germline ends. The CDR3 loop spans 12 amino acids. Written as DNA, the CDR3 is TGTGCCACCAGCCAGGACAGCTACGAGCAGTACTTC. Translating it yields CATSQDSYEQYF.

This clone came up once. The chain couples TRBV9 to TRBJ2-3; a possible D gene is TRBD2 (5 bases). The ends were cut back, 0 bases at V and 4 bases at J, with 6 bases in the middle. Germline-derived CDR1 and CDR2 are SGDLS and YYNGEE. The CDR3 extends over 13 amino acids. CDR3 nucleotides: TGTGCCAGCAGCGTAGCTAGCCCAGATACGCAGTATTTT. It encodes CASSVASPDTQYF.

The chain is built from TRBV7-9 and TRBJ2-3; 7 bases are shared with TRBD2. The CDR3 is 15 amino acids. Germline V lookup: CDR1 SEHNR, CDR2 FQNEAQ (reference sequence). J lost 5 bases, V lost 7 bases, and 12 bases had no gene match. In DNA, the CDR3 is TGTGCCAGCATCACCCTGGAGGCGGGAGAAGATACGCAGTATTTT. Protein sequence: CASITLEAGEDTQYF.

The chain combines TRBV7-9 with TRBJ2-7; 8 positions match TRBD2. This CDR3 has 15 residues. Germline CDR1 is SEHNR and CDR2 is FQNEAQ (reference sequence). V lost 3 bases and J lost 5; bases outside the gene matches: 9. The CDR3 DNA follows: TGTGCCAGCAGCTTGCAAGGACTAGCAATCCACGAGCAGTACTTC. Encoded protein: CASSLQGLAIHEQYF. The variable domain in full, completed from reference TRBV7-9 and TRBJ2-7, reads DTGVSQNPRHKITKRGQNVTFRCDPISEHNRLYWYRQTLGQGPEFLTYFQNEAQLEKSRLLSDRFSAERPKGSFSTLEIQRTEQGDSAMYLCASSLQGLAIHEQYFGPGTRLTVT.

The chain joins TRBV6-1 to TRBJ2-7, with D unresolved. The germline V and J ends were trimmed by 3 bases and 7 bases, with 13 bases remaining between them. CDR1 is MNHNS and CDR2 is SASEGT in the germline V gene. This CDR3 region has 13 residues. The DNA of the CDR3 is TGTGCCAGCAGTGAGTGGCGAGGTTTAGAGCAGTACTTC. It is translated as CASSEWRGLEQYF.